The T cell receptor beta chain under discussion was sequenced for a study of control samples from healthy donors and cancer patients. The CDR3 spans 14 residues. V lost 5 bases to trimming and J lost 4 bases, with 15 bases between them. The germline gives CDR1 SGHAT, CDR2 FQDESV (reference sequence). Data came from immunoSEQ multiplex PCR; TCRdb stores just in-frame clones and leaves some out. In the table there are 100,000 to 150,000 clones, around 92% of which are singletons. This TCR was recovered from a man older than 75 with head and neck cancer. Material: PBMCs. This chain links TRBV11-1 with TRBJ2-7, with D unresolved. The CDR3 is CASSHRARRYEQYF. CDR3 in DNA: TGTGCCAGCAGCCACCGGGCCAGGCGGTACGAGCAGTACTTC.